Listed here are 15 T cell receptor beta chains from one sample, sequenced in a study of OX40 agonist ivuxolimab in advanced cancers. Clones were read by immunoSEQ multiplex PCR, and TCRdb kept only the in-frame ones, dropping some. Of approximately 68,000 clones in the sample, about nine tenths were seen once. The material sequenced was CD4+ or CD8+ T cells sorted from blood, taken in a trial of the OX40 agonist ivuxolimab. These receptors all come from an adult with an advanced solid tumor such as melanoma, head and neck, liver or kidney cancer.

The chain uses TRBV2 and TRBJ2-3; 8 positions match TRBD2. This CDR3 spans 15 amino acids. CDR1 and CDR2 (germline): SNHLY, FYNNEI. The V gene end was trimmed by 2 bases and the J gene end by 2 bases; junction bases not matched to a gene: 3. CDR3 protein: CASSETGGPTDTQYF. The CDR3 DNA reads TGTGCCAGCAGTGAAACGGGAGGGCCCACAGATACGCAGTATTTT.

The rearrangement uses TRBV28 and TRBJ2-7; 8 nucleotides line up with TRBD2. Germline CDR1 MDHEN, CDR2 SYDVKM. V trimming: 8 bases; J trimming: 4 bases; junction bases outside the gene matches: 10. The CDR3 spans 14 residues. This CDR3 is CASHSGGRRYEQYF. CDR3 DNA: TGTGCCAGCCATTCGGGGGGGCGAAGATACGAGCAGTACTTC. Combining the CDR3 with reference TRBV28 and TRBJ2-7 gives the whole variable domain DVKVTQSSRYLVKRTGEKVFLECVQDMDHENMFWYRQDPGLGLRLIYFSYDVKMKEKGDIPEGYSVSREKKERFSLILESASTNQTSMYLCASHSGGRRYEQYFGPGTRLTVT.

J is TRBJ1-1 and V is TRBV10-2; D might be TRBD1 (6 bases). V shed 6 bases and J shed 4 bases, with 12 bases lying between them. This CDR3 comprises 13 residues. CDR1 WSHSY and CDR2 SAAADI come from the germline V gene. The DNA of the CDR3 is TGCGCCAGCAGAGAACAGGGTGTCACTGAAGCTTTCTTT. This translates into CASREQGVTEAFF.

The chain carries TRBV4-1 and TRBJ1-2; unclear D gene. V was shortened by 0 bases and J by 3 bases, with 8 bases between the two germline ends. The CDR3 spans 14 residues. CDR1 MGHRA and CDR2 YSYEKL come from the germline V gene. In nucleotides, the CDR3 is TGCGCCAGCAGCCAAGATCCGCAGGACTATGGCTACACCTTC. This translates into CASSQDPQDYGYTF.

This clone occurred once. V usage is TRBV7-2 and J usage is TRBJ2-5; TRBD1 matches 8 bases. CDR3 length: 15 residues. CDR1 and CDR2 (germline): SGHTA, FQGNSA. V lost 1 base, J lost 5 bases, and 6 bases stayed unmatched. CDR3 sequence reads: CASSLGGTGGETQYF. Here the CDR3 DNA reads TGTGCCAGCAGCTTAGGTGGGACAGGTGGCGAGACCCAGTACTTC.

The CDR3 region is CASSPPLPNTGELFF. DNA for the CDR3: TGTGCCAGCAGTCCCCCACTACCTAACACCGGGGAGCTGTTTTTT. The rearrangement uses TRBV28 and TRBJ2-2; D gene uncertain. Germline values: CDR1 MDHEN, CDR2 SYDVKM. This CDR3 comprises 15 residues. V lost 5 bases and J lost 2, with 12 bases in between.

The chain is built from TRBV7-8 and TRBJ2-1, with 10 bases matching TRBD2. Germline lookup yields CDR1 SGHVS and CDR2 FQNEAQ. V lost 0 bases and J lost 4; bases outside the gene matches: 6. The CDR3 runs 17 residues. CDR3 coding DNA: TGTGCCAGCAGCTTAGCTCCACTAGCGGGAAATTACAATGAGCAGTTCTTC. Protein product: CASSLAPLAGNYNEQFF.

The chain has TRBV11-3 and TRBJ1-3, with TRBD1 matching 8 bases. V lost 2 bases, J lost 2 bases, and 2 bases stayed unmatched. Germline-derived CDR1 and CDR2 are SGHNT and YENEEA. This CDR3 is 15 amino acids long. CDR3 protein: CASSLRQGTGNTIYF. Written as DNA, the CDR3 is TGTGCCAGCAGCTTAAGACAGGGGACTGGAAACACCATATATTTT.

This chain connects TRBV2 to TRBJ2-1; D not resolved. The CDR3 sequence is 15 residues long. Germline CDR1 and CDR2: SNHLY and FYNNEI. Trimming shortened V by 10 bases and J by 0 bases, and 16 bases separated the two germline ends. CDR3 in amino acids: CATLGSPSSYNEQFF. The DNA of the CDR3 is TGTGCCACCCTAGGAAGCCCGAGCTCCTACAATGAGCAGTTCTTC. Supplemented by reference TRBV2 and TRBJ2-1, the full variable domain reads EPEVTQTPSHQVTQMGQEVILRCVPISNHLYFYWYRQILGQKVEFLVSFYNNEISEKSEIFDDQFSVERPDGSNFTLKIRSTKLEDSAMYFCATLGSPSSYNEQFFGPGTRLTVL.

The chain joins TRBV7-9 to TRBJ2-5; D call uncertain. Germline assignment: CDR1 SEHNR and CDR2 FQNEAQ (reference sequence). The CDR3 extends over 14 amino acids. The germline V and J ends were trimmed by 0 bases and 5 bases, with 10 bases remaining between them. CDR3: CASSLAPPGETQYF. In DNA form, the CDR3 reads TGTGCCAGCAGCTTAGCTCCCCCCGGGGAGACCCAGTACTTC.

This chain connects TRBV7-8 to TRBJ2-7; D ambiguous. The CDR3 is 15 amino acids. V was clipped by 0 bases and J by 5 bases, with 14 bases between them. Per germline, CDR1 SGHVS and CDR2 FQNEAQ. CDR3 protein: CASSLATPRIHEQYF. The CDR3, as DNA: TGTGCCAGCAGCTTAGCGACCCCGCGGATTCACGAGCAGTACTTC. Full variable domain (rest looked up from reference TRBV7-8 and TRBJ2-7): GAGVSQSPRYKVAKRGQDVALRCDPISGHVSLFWYQQALGQGPEFLTYFQNEAQLDKSGLPSDRFFAERPEGSVSTLKIQRTQQEDSAVYLCASSLATPRIHEQYFGPGTRLTVT.

CDR3 residues: CASSQDQPGWVRETQYF. As DNA, the CDR3 is TGTGCCAGCAGCCAAGATCAGCCCGGGTGGGTCCGGGAGACCCAGTACTTC. The chain couples TRBV14 to TRBJ2-5; D uncertain. The germline CDR1 and CDR2 sequences are SGHDN and FVKESK. The CDR3 covers 17 residues. V was pared by 0 bases and J by 5 bases, with 19 bases between.

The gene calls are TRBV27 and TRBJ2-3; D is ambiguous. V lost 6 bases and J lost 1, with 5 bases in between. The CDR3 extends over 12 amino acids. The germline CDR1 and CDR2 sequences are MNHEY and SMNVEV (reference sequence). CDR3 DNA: TGTGCCAGCAGCCGCGGCACAGATACGCAGTATTTT. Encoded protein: CASSRGTDTQYF.

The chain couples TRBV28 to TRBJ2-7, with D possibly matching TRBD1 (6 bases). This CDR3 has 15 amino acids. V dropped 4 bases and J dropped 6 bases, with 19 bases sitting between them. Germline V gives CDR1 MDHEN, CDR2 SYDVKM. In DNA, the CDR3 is TGTGCCAGCAGTTCGGATCAGGTATACAGGGCCGAGCAGTACTTC. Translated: CASSSDQVYRAEQYF.

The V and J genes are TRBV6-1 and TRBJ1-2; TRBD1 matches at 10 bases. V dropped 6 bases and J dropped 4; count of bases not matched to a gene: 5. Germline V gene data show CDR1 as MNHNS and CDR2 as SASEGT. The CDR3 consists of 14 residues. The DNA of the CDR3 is TGTGCCAGCAGCTCGGGACAGGGGAGCTATGGCTACACCTTC. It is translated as CASSSGQGSYGYTF.